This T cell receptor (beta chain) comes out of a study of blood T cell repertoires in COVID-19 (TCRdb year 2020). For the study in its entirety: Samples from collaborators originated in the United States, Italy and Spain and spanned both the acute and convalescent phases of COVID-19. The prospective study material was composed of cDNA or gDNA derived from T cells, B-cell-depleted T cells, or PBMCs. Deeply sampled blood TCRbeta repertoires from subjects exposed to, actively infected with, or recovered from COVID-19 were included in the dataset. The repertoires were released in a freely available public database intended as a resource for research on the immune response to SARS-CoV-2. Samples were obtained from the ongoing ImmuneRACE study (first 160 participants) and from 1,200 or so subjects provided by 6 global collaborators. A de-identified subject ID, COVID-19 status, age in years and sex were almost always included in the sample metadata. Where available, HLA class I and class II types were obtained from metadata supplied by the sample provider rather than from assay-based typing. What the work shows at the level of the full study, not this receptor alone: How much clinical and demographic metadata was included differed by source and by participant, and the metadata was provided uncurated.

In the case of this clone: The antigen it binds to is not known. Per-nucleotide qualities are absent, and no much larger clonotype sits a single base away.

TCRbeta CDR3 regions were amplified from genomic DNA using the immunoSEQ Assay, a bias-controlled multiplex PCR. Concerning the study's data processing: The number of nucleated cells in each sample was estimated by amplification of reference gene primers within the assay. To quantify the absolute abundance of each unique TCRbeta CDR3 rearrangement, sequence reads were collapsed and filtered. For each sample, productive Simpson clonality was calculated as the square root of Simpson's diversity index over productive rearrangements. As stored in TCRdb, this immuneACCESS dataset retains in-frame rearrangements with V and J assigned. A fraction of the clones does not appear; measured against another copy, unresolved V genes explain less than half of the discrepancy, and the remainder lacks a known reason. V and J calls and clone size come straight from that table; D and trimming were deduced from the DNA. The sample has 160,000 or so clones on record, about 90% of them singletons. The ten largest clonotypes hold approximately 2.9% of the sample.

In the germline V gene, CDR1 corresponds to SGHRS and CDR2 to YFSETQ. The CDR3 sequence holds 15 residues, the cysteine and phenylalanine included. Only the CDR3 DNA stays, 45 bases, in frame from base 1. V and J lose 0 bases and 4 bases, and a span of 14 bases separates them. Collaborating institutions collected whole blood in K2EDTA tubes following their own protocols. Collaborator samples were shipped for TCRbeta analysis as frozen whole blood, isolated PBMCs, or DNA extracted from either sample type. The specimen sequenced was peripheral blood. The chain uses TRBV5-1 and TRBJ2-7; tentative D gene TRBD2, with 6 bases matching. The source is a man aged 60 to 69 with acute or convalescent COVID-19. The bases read TGCGCCAGCAGCTTGGGCGGGTACGGGGGATACGAGCAGTACTTC. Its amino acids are CASSLGGYGGYEQYF.